This T cell receptor beta chain was identified during a study of identifying expanded T cells in peripheral blood. The repertoire was sequenced with immunoSEQ multiplex PCR; TCRdb's copy has only in-frame clones and lacks some. The repertoire includes around 82,000 clones, 84% of them detected once, and roughly a fifth sits in the top ten. CDR3 length: 15 amino acids. V was clipped by 0 bases and J by 0 bases, with 8 bases between them. Germline lookup yields CDR1 SGHRS and CDR2 YFSETQ. Turning to this clone: Its cognate antigen is unknown.

During the collection period, no donor immune events like infections were recorded. Study-level points and caveats: Technical replicates showed roughly 1.2 changed clones; two weeks roughly 18; four weeks 19. Variance in clone template counts between roughly two-week samples significantly increased with total template count across all healthy donors.

The specimen sequenced was blood. The chain is built from TRBV5-1 and TRBJ2-3, with unresolved D. The TCR was taken from a person between 18 and 75 years old in good health. This CDR3 is CASSLVGKSTDTQYF. The CDR3 nucleotides are TGCGCCAGCAGCTTGGTGGGCAAAAGCACAGATACGCAGTATTTT.